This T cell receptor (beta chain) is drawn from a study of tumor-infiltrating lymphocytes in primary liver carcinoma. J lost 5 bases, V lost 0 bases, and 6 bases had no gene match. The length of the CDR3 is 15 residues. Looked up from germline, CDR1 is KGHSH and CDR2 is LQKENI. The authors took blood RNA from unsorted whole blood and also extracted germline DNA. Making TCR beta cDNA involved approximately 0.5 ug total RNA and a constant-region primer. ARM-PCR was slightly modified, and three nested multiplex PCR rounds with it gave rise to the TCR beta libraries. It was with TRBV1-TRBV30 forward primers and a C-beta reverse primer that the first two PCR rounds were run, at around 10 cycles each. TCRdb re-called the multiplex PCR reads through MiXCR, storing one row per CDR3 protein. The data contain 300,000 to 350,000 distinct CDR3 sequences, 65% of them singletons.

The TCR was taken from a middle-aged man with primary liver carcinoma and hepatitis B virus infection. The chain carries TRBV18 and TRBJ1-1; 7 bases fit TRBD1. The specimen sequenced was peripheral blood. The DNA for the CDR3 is TGTGCCAGCTCACCACCGACAGGGAGGGCGACTGAAGCTTTCTTT. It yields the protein CASSPPTGRATEAFF.